This T cell receptor (beta chain) was recorded in a study of T cells in localized non-small cell lung cancer. Notes on the study in general: Compared with tumor, uninvolved adjacent lung displayed greater T cell clonality, ranking highest overall. Of the top 100 tumor clones, median roughly 55 were in adjacent lung, about 30 among its top 100. Only one tumor region was sequenced, so heterogeneity remains possible. Blood T cell density predicted longer survival; adjacent-lung clonality, shorter.

Note on this clone: Its antigen remains unidentified.

Sequencing used immunoSEQ multiplex PCR; TCRdb keeps in-frame clones, though not all of them. The sample has approximately 4,200 clones, 90% to 95% seen once. Sequenced here: peripheral blood, sampled before any cancer treatment. The sequence was obtained from a woman aged 35-75 years with stage I lung adenocarcinoma.

CDR3 loop: CASSTQVVGDTQYF. The CDR3 DNA reads as TGTGCCAGCAGTACCCAGGTGGTAGGAGATACGCAGTATTTT. The chain uses TRBV6-1 and TRBJ2-3; D is uncertain. Trimming took off 5 bases at V and 5 bases at J, with 14 bases between the two ends. The length of the CDR3 is 14 residues. Germline V lookup: CDR1 MNHNS, CDR2 SASEGT.